Described below is a single T cell receptor (beta chain) sequence and its context. This sample is part of a study of blood T cell repertoires in COVID-19. Turning to the study itself: Some COVID-19 samples were acute and others convalescent; all came from the United States, Italy and Spain. From T cells, B-cell-depleted T cells, or PBMCs came the material, which was cDNA or gDNA.

Source study methods: Reference gene primer amplification gave estimated nucleated cell counts. This table comes from immunoSEQ multiplex PCR, and its TCRdb copy is limited to in-frame clones, with some not included. That table gives V, J and clone size, and the DNA gave D and trimming. The repertoire includes around 340,000 clones, around 90% of them detected once, and approximately 4.1% sits in the top ten. Trimming shortened V by 0 bases and J by 4 bases, and 7 bases separated the two germline ends. Germline CDR1 and CDR2: SGHDN and FVKESK. The CDR3 sequence is 14 residues long. This TCR derives from a woman aged 60-75 years with COVID-19, enrolled during active disease. The sequenced sample consisted of peripheral blood. The chain employs TRBV14 and TRBJ1-3; the D is unclear. CDR3 amino acids: CASSQDFRGNTIYF. CDR3 bases: TGTGCCAGCAGCCAAGATTTTCGGGGAAACACCATATATTTT.